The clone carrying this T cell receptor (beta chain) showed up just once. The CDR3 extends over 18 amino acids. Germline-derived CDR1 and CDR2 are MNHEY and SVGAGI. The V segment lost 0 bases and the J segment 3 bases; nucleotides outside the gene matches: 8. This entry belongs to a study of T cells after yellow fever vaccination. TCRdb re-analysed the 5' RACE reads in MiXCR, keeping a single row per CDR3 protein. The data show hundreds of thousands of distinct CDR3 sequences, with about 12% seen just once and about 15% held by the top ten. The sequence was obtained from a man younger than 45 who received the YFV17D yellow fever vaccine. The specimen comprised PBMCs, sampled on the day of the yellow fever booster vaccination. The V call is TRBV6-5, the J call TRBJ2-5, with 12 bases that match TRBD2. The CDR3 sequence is CASSYSSRLAGVKETQYF. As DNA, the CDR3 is TGTGCCAGCAGTTACTCGTCGAGACTAGCGGGAGTCAAAGAGACCCAGTACTTC.